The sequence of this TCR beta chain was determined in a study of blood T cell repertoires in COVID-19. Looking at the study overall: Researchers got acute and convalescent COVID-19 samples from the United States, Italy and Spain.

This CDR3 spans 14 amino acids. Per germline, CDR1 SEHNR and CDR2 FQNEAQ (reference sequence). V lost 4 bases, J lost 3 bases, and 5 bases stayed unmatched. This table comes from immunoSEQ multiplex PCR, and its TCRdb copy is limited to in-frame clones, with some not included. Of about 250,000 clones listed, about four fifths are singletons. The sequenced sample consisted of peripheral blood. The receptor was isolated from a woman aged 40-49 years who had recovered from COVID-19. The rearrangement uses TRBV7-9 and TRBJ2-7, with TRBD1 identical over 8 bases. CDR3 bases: TGTGCCAGCAGCTCCGACAGGGGTCTCTACGAGCAGTACTTC. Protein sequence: CASSSDRGLYEQYF.